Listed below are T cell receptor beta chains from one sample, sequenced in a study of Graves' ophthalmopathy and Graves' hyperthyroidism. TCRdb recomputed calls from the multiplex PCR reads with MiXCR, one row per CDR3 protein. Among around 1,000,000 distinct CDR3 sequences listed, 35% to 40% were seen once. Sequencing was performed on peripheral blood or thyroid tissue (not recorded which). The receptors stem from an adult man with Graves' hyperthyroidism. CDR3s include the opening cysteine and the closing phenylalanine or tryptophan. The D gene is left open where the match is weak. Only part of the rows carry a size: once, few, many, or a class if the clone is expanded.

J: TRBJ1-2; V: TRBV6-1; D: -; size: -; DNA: TGTGCCAGCAGTGCAGCCGGCTATGGCTACACCTTC; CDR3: CASSAAGYGYTF
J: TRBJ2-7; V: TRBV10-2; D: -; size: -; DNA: TGTGCCAGCGGATGGGCGGGGGCAGGGTACGAGCAGTACTTC; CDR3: CASGWAGAGYEQYF
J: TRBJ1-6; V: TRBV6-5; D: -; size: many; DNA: TGTGCCAGCAGTTGGGACGTCCTGAATTCACCCCTCCACTTT; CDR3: CASSWDVLNSPLHF
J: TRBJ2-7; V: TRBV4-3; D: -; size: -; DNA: TGCGCCAGCAGCCAGGCCCCCTGGCATTCTAACGAGCAGTACTTC; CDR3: CASSQAPWHSNEQYF
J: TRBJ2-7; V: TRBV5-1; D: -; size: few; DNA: TGCGCCAGCAGCTTGGTTGGCAGGGAAGAGTACGAGCAGTACTTC; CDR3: CASSLVGREEYEQYF
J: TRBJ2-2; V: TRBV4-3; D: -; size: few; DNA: TGCGCCAGCAGCCAAGATTATAGGGCGGAGCCGAACACCGGGGAGCTGTTTTTT; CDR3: CASSQDYRAEPNTGELFF
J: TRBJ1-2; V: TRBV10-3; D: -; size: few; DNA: TGTGCCATCAGTGAGTCCGCGAGGGCCTACACCTTC; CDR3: CAISESARAYTF
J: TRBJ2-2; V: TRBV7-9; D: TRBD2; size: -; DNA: TGTGCCAGCAGCCGGAACCCAGGGGCGGGAGGGATCACCGGGGAGCTGTTTTTT; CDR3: CASSRNPGAGGITGELFF
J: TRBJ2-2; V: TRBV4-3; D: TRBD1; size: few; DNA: TGCGCCAGCAGCCAGAGGGGGCTAAGTTTTACCGGGGAGCTGTTTTTT; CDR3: CASSQRGLSFTGELFF
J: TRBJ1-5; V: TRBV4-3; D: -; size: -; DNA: TGCGCCAGCAGCCAAGATGTCAATATTCAGCCCCAGCATTTT; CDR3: CASSQDVNIQPQHF
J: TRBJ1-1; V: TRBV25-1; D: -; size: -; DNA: TGTGCCAGCAGTGAATGGAGATTGAACACTGAAGCTTTCTTT; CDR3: CASSEWRLNTEAFF
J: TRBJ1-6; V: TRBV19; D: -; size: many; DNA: TGTGCCAGTAGTATCTTGGGAGATTCACCCCTCCACTTT; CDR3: CASSILGDSPLHF
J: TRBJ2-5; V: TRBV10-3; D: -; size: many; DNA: TGTGCCATCAGTCTCAGGGGAAACCAAGAGACCCAGTACTTC; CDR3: CAISLRGNQETQYF
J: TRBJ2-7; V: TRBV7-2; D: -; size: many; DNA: TGTGCCAGCAGCTTATATCCCGGTCAGGGGAGCCCGTACTTC; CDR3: CASSLYPGQGSPYF
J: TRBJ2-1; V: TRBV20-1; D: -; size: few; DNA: TGCAGTGCTAGGGGGGGGCTCTACAATGAGCAGTTCTTC; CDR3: CSARGGLYNEQFF
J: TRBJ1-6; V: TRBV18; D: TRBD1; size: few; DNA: TGTGCCAGCTCCCCACCGGGACAGGGGGCTTCACCCCTCCACTTT; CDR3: CASSPPGQGASPLHF
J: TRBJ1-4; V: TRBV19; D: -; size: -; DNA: TGTGCCAGTAGTATACTCCGGCAGGGGCGCGAAAAACTGTTTTTT; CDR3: CASSILRQGREKLFF
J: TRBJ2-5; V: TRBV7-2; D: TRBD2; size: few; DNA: TGTGCCAGCAGCCAAGCGGGGGAAACTTTCCAGACCCAGTACTTC; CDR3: CASSQAGETFQTQYF
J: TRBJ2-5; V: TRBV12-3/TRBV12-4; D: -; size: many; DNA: TGTGCCAGCAGTTTATGGTCGCTGGAGACCCAGTACTTC; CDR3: CASSLWSLETQYF
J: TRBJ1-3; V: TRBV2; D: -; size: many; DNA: TGTGCCAGCAGTGATCTCTCTGGAAACACCATATATTTT; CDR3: CASSDLSGNTIYF
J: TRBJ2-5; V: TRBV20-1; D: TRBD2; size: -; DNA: TGCAGTGCTAGAGCTCTAGCGGGGGAAGTGGGGGAGACCCAGTACTTC; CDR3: CSARALAGEVGETQYF
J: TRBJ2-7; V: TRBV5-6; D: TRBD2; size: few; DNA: TGTGCCAGCAGCTCGGGGAGCGGGGGGCACTACGAGCAGTACTTC; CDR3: CASSSGSGGHYEQYF
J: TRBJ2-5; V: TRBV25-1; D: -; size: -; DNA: TGTGCCAGCAGTTTACGTTTTCCCTCCAGCCTCCAAGAGACCCAGTACTTC; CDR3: CASSLRFPSSLQETQYF
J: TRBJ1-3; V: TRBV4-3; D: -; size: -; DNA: TGCGCCAGCAGCCAAGATTTCAGACAGCTCTCTGGAAACACCATATATTTT; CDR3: CASSQDFRQLSGNTIYF
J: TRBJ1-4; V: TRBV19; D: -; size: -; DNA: TGTGCCAGTAGTATGGGGAATAATGAAAAACTGTTTTTT; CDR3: CASSMGNNEKLFF
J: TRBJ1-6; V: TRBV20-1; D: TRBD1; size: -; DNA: TGCAGTGCTAGAAAGAGAGGAGAGACAGGGTTTAATTCACCCCTCCACTTT; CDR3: CSARKRGETGFNSPLHF
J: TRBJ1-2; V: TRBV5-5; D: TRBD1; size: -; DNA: TGTGCCAGCAGCTCGGGGGAGACAGGGCACTATGGCTACACCTTC; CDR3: CASSSGETGHYGYTF
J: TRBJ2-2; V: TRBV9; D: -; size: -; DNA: TGTGCCAGCAGCCAACACGGAAGCTCTGGCACCGGGGAGCTGTTTTTT; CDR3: CASSQHGSSGTGELFF
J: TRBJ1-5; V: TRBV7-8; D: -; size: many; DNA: TGTGCCAGCAGTCAACAGGGTAATGGCAATCAGCCCCAGCATTTT; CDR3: CASSQQGNGNQPQHF
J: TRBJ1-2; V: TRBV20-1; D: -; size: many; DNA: TGCAGTGCTAGAGATCGGCCCACGGCTATGTCCTTC; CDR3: CSARDRPTAMSF
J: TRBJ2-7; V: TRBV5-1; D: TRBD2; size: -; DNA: TGCGCCAGCAGCAAGGCGGTCTTGGTAGCGGGATCCTACGAGCAGTACTTC; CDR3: CASSKAVLVAGSYEQYF
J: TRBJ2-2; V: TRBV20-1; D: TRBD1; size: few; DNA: TGCAGTGCTAATGGACAGGGGCTCTCAACCGGGGAGCTGTTTTTT; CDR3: CSANGQGLSTGELFF
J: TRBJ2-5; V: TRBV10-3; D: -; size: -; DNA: TGTGCCATCAGCCGACAGGAAGAGACCCAGTACTTC; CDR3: CAISRQEETQYF
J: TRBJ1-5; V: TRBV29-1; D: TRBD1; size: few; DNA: TGCAGCGTCGCTGACAGGGACCAGCCCCAGCATTTT; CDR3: CSVADRDQPQHF
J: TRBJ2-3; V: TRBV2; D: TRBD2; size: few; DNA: TGTGCCAGCAGTGAACTGGCGGGGGGGCCTCTGGAGACAGATACGCAGTATTTT; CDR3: CASSELAGGPLETDTQYF
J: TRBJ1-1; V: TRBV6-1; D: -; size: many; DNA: TGTGCCAGCACACGACAGACGAACACTGAAGCTTTCTTT; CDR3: CASTRQTNTEAFF
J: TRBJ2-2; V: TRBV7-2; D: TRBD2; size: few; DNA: TGTGCCAGCAGCGCCAACCTCCTAGCGGGAAACACCGGGGAGCTGTTTTTT; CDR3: CASSANLLAGNTGELFF
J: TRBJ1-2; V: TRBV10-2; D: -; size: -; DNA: TGCGCCAGCAGTGAGCCGGACGGAAGCTATGGCTACACCTTC; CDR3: CASSEPDGSYGYTF
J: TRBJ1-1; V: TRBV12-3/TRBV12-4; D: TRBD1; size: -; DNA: TGTGCCAGCAGTTTTTTCGGGGACAGGGGTTCTTTCTTT; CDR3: CASSFFGDRGSFF
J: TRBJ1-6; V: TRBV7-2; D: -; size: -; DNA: TGTGCCAGCAGCACGAGTGGAGGGTCGAATCAGCCCCTCCACTTT; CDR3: CASSTSGGSNQPLHF
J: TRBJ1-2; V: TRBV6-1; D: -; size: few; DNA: TGTGCCAGCAGTGAAAGGGTGCAAGTATTGAACTTTAACTATGGCTACACCTTC; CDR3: CASSERVQVLNFNYGYTF
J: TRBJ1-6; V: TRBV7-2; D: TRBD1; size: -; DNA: TGTGCCAGCAGCTTAGGGTGGGACAGCTTCTATAATTCACCCCTCCACTTT; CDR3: CASSLGWDSFYNSPLHF
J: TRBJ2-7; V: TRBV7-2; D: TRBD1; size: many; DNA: TGTGCCAGCAGCAGACAGGGCGACTCCTACGAGCAGTACTTC; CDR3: CASSRQGDSYEQYF
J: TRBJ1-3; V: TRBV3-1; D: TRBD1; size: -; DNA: TGTGCCAGCAGCCAAGTCTCGACAGGGAGTATTTCTGGAAACACCATATATTTT; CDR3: CASSQVSTGSISGNTIYF
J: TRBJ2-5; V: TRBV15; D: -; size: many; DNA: TGTGCCACCAGCAGGGAACTAGTAACCCAGTACTTC; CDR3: CATSRELVTQYF
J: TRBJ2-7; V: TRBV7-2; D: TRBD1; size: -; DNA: TGTGCCAGCAGCTTAGATCAGGGGGCCGAGCAGTACTTC; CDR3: CASSLDQGAEQYF
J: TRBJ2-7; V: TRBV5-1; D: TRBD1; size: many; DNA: TGCGCCAGCAGACCTGGACAGGCCTATGAGCAGTACTTC; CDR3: CASRPGQAYEQYF
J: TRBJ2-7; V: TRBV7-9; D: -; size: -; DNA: TGTGCCAGCAGCCTCTGGACGGCGCTCGAGCAGTACTTC; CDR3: CASSLWTALEQYF
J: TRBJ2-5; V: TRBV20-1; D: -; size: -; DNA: TGCAGTGCTAGTTTCAGGGAAGAGACCCAGTACTTC; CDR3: CSASFREETQYF
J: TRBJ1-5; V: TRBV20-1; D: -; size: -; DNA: TGCAGTGCTCTGACAGGAGGGCGAAGCAATCAGCCCCAGCATTTT; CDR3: CSALTGGRSNQPQHF
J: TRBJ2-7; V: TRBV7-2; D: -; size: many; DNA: TGTGCCAGCAGACAAGCGGAGAGCTCCTACGAGCAGTACTTC; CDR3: CASRQAESSYEQYF
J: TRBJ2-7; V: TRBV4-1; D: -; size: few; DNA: TGCGCCAGCAGCCAAGAGCCCCCCGACAGTACCTACGAGCAGTACTTC; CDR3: CASSQEPPDSTYEQYF
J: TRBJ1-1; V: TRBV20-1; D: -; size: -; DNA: TGCAGTGCTAGGACGCCGGGACACAGTATGGACACTGAAGCTTTCTTT; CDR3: CSARTPGHSMDTEAFF
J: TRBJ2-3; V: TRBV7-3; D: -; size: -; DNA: TGTGCCAGCAGCTTAGTCCACACAGCAGATACGCAGTATTTT; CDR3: CASSLVHTADTQYF